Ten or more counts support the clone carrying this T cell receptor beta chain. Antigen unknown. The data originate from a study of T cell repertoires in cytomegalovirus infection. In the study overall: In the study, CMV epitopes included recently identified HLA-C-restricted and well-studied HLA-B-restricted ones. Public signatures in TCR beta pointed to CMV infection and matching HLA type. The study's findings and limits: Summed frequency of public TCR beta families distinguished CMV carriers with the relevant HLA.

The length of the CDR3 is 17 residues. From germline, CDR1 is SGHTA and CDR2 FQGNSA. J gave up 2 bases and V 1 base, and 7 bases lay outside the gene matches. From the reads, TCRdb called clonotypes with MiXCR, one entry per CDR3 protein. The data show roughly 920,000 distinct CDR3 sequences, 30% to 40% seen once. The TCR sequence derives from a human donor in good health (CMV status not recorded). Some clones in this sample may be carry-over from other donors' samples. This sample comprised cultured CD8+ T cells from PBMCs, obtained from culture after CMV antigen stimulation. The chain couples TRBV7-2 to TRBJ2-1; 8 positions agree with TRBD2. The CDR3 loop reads CASSLDPGLVAYNEQFF. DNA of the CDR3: TGTGCCAGCAGCTTAGACCCGGGACTAGTCGCCTACAATGAGCAGTTCTTC.